This entry describes one T cell receptor (beta chain). Its antigen remains unidentified. Base qualities are not recorded, but no much larger clone differs from it by a single base. The CDR3, from cysteine to phenylalanine, totals 15 residues. The DNA shown is the 45-base CDR3, in frame from base 1. The germline V and J ends show losses of 6 bases and 0 bases respectively, and no gene match explains 7 bases of the junction. Sequences MDHEN (CDR1) and SYDVKM (CDR2) are obtained from the germline V gene. The immunoSEQ Assay, a bias-controlled multiplex PCR, was used to amplify TCRbeta CDR3 regions from genomic DNA. In the authors' own workflow: The number of nucleated cells in each sample was estimated from the amplification of reference gene primers within the assay. To quantify the absolute abundance of each unique TCRbeta CDR3 rearrangement, sequence reads were collapsed and filtered. Productive Simpson clonality was computed per sample as the square root of Simpson's diversity index over productive rearrangements. TCRdb limited this immuneACCESS table to in-frame rearrangements with V and J called. A share of clones is missing; checked studies link under half to unresolved V genes, and the rest is unexplained. V and J calls plus clone size are reproduced from that table; the DNA served to infer D and trimming. For this sample there are under 300,000 clones; approximately 80% appear just once. Together, the top ten hold roughly a tenth of the sample.

The record originates from a study of blood T cell repertoires in COVID-19 (dated by TCRdb to the early 2020s). About the study as a whole: The collaborator samples originated in the United States, Italy and Spain and spanned the acute and convalescent phases of COVID-19. The material from the prospective study consisted of cDNA or gDNA derived from T cells, B-cell-depleted T cells, or PBMCs. Deeply sampled blood TCRbeta repertoires from subjects exposed to, actively infected with, or recovered from COVID-19 were included in the dataset. A freely available public database, intended as a resource for researchers studying the immune response to SARS-CoV-2, is where the repertoires were released. The samples were drawn from the first 160 participants of the ongoing ImmuneRACE study and from under 1,500 subjects provided by 6 global collaborators. The sample metadata nearly always contained a de-identified subject ID, COVID-19 status, age in years and sex. Where available, HLA class I and class II types were obtained from metadata supplied by the sample provider rather than from assay-based typing.

Study-wide conclusions, independent of this receptor: How much clinical and demographic metadata was included differed by source and by participant, and the metadata was provided uncurated.

Each collaborating institution followed its own protocols to collect whole blood in K2EDTA tubes. For TCRbeta analysis, collaborators shipped samples in one of three forms: frozen whole blood, isolated PBMCs, or DNA extracted from either of those sample types. The sequenced sample was peripheral blood. The V gene is TRBV28 and the J gene is TRBJ1-1, with TRBD1 identical over 7 junction bases. The clonotype comes from a woman aged 80 or over with acute or convalescent COVID-19. The bases are TGTGCCAGCAGAATAGGGGGACAGTTGAACACTGAAGCTTTCTTT. Translated, this gives CASRIGGQLNTEAFF. Joined to the reference TRBV28 and TRBJ1-1 proteins, this CDR3 gives the full variable domain: DVKVTQSSRYLVKRTGEKVFLECVQDMDHENMFWYRQDPGLGLRLIYFSYDVKMKEKGDIPEGYSVSREKKERFSLILESASTNQTSMYLCASRIGGQLNTEAFFGQGTRLTVV.